This entry describes one T cell receptor (beta chain). Antigen specificity is unknown. There are 15 residues in the CDR3. Germline lookup yields CDR1 GTSNPN and CDR2 SVGIG (reference sequence). The V segment lost 3 bases and the J segment 2 bases; nucleotides outside the gene matches: 3. Primers for the PCR totalled 60 Vbeta and 13 Jbeta. Sequenced by immunoSEQ multiplex PCR; TCRdb stores in-frame clones only, minus some. The sample contains 60,000 to 70,000 clones, approximately 68% of which appear only once. This specimen comes from a study of cytomegalovirus exposure and HLA in healthy donors. Study in general: From HLA-typed donors, an early data release held some 91 million unique TCRs.

Study-level findings and limits: A prior analysis recorded that most TCR beta V segments were productive about 90% or about 30% of the time.

This receptor was identified in a woman aged 25 to 39 in good health and CMV-seronegative. The rearrangement links TRBV30 to TRBJ2-2; the match to TRBD2 covers 10 bases. Input material: PBMCs. The DNA for the CDR3 is TGTGCCTGGAGAGGACTAGCGGTTAACACCGGGGAGCTGTTTTTT. Its translation is CAWRGLAVNTGELFF. Full variable domain (missing parts from reference TRBV30 and TRBJ2-2): SQTIHQWPATLVQPVGSPLSLECTVEGTSNPNLYWYRQAAGRGLQLLFYSVGIGQISSEVPQNLSASRPQDRQFILSSKKLLLSDSGFYLCAWRGLAVNTGELFFGEGSRLTVL.